The sequence of this TCR beta chain was determined in a study of T cell repertoires in cytomegalovirus infection. Study context: CMV epitopes in the study were HLA-C-restricted (recently identified) and HLA-B-restricted (well studied). Public TCR beta signatures were indicative of both CMV infection and a matching HLA type.

Details on this clonotype: Its antigen is not identified.

Study results and limitations: The cumulative frequency of public TCR beta families distinguished individuals who carried CMV together with the relevant HLA. The response measured ex vivo was dominated by TCR beta clonotypes (HLA-C-restricted and CMV-specific).

The CDR3 is 8 residues long. Trimming cost V 1 base and J 14 bases, with 0 bases left between them. The germline CDR1 and CDR2 sequences are MNHNS and SASEGT. TCRdb re-called the reads with MiXCR, one entry per CDR3 protein. The repertoire consists of fewer than 900,000 distinct CDR3 sequences, with 25% to 35% occurring once and the leading ten covering about an eighth. V gene TRBV6-1 combines with J gene TRBJ2-1; no reliable D call. The input for sequencing was cultured CD8+ T cells from PBMCs, taken from culture after CMV antigen stimulation. This clonotype was sampled from a human donor in good health (CMV status not recorded). Some clones in this sample may be carry-over from other donors' samples. DNA for the CDR3: TGTGCCAGCAGTGAAGAGTTCTTC. Its protein product is CASSEEFF.